Listed here are 31 T cell receptor beta chains from one sample, sequenced in a study of blood T cells in healthy people across ages. It was with a sample-barcoded 5' primer and a J-beta primer mix that a second PCR of roughly 7 to 12 cycles was run. TCRdb re-derived calls from the 5' RACE reads in MiXCR, one entry per CDR3 protein. The sample includes about 800,000 distinct CDR3 sequences, approximately 25% of them seen just once. These data were likewise used in another study, on T cells of mothers and their children.

Material: blood. The source is a boy aged 10-17 years in good health.

This clonotype has just a few counts. CDR3 loop: CSVGTGGSEKLFF. As DNA, the CDR3 is TGCAGCGTTGGTACGGGGGGTTCTGAAAAACTGTTTTTT. V is TRBV29-1 and J is TRBJ1-4, with D maybe TRBD1 (5 bases). This CDR3 comprises 13 residues. The germline V and J ends were trimmed by 4 bases and 7 bases, with 13 bases remaining between them. The germline CDR1 and CDR2 sequences are SQVTM and ANQGSEA.

The chain carries TRBV20-1 and TRBJ1-5, with no clear D. Trimming cost V 0 bases and J 5 bases, with 8 bases left between them. Germline V gives CDR1 DFQATT, CDR2 SNEGSKA (reference sequence). The CDR3 covers 13 residues. This chain's CDR3 is CSARDLLDQPQHF. The CDR3 coding sequence is TGCAGTGCTAGAGATCTCCTGGATCAGCCCCAGCATTTT.

In the case of this clonotype: The junction departs from the called germline gene at one end, perhaps through a read error. The rearrangement uses TRBV20-1 and TRBJ2-3, with D possibly being TRBD1 (5 bases). The CDR3 spans 11 residues. CDR1 DFQATT and CDR2 SNEGSKA come from the germline V gene (reference sequence). The CDR3 DNA reads as TGCAGTGCTGGGGCGACAGATACGCAGTACTTT. It specifies CSAGATDTQYF.

The rearrangement uses TRBV5-1 and TRBJ1-4; the match to TRBD1 covers 7 bases. With V trimmed by 4 bases and J by 8 bases, 8 bases remained unmatched. The germline V gene encodes CDR1 SGHRS and CDR2 YFSETQ. The CDR3 totals 14 residues. CDR3 bases: TGCGCCAGCAGCCAGACAGGGTCTCGAGAAAAACTGTTTTTT. Translated, it gives CASSQTGSREKLFF.

The chain employs TRBV12-3 or TRBV12-4 and TRBJ2-4; D gene unclear. The V end was cut by 5 bases, the J end by 9 bases, with 23 bases between. The CDR3 totals 16 residues. CDR3: CASSPPGLSWAAIQYF. The CDR3 nucleotides are TGTGCCAGCAGTCCCCCAGGATTAAGTTGGGCGGCCATTCAGTACTTC.

The chain couples TRBV7-6 to TRBJ2-3; D remains ambiguous. V lost 2 bases to trimming and J lost 2 bases, with 11 bases between them. The CDR3 has 15 amino acids. The germline gives CDR1 SGHVS, CDR2 FNYEAQ. The CDR3 reads CASSLLGSFTDTQYF. The CDR3 DNA sequence: TGTGCCAGCAGCTTATTGGGCAGCTTCACAGATACGCAGTATTTT.

This chain uses TRBV5-1 with TRBJ2-5, with 13 bases lining up with TRBD2. The closer fit of TRBJ2-7 to the DNA end suggests the J call may be wrong. The CDR3 consists of 17 residues. The germline CDR1 and CDR2 sequences are SGHRS and YFSETQ. CDR3 region: CASSLRGLAGDLYEQYF. The CDR3 DNA is TGCGCCAGCAGCCTTCGTGGACTAGCGGGAGATCTGTACGAGCAGTACTTC.

V and J are TRBV7-8 and TRBJ1-4, with TRBD1 as a possible D gene (6 bases). Trimming pared 5 bases from V and 7 bases from J, leaving 17 bases between. This CDR3 is 15 amino acids long. CDR1 is SGHVS, CDR2 FQNEAQ, per germline. Written as DNA, the CDR3 is TGTGCCAGCAGCGGGAGGGGGGGGCGGACTGAAAAACTGTTTTTT. Translation gives CASSGRGGRTEKLFF.

The sample holds a few counts of this clonotype. The genes are TRBV12-3 or TRBV12-4 and TRBJ1-2; 7 bases are shared with TRBD1. With V trimmed by 3 bases and J by 0 bases, 4 bases remained unmatched. The CDR3 has 15 residues. The CDR3 DNA reads TGTGCCAGCAGTTTGGACAGGCTGTCTAACTATGGCTACACCTTC. Its protein is CASSLDRLSNYGYTF.

This clonotype was detected a few times. The V and J genes are TRBV20-1 and TRBJ2-7; 15 bases are shared with TRBD2. Losses at the gene ends were 6 bases for V and 3 bases for J; bases not matched to a gene: 12. In germline, CDR1 is DFQATT, CDR2 SNEGSKA (reference sequence). The CDR3 is 17 residues long. The DNA for the CDR3 is TGCAGTGCCCGGACTAGCGGGAGGGCAAACCCATTCTACGAGCAGTACTTC. This sequence encodes CSARTSGRANPFYEQYF.

The V gene is TRBV20-1, the J gene TRBJ2-5, with D unresolved. Matching the DNA end better, TRBJ2-7 makes the J call doubtful. Per the germline V gene, CDR1 is DFQATT and CDR2 is SNEGSKA (reference sequence). The CDR3 length is 12 residues. CDR3 in amino acids: CSASQISYEQYF. In DNA, the CDR3 is TGCAGTGCTAGTCAGATCTCCTACGAGCAGTACTTC.

The rearrangement links TRBV2 to TRBJ1-2; 10 nucleotides align to TRBD1. The CDR3 is 13 residues long. Germline trimming cut 11 bases from V and 8 bases from J; bases unmatched to any gene: 11. Germline loops: CDR1 SNHLY, CDR2 FYNNEI. The CDR3 DNA sequence: TGTGCCCTGCCGGGACAGGGGCTCGGCGGCTACACCTTC. Protein: CALPGQGLGGYTF.

The chain links TRBV4-1 to TRBJ2-7; D not certain. This CDR3 spans 14 amino acids. Germline-derived CDR1 and CDR2 are MGHRA and YSYEKL. V gave up 0 bases and J gave up 6 bases, with 12 bases separating them. The CDR3 DNA reads as TGCGCCAGCAGCCAAGATGTGGGCTATCCCGAGCAGTACTTC. It is translated as CASSQDVGYPEQYF.

The chain couples TRBV3-1 to TRBJ2-2; 10 positions agree with TRBD2. The V segment lost 1 base and the J segment 6 bases; nucleotides outside the gene matches: 8. Germline-derived CDR1 and CDR2 are LGHDT and YNNKEL (reference sequence). This CDR3 is 17 amino acids long. The CDR3 DNA reads as TGTGCCAGCAGCCAAGCTTTTAGCGGGAGGAGGTCCGGGGAGCTGTTTTTT. Amino acids: CASSQAFSGRRSGELFF.

This chain connects TRBV14 to TRBJ1-4; D might be TRBD1 (6 bases). CDR1 and CDR2 from the germline V gene are SGHDN and FVKESK. The CDR3 loop spans 15 amino acids. V gave up 5 bases and J gave up 7 bases, with 17 bases separating them. The CDR3 DNA reads TGTGCCAGCAGCGGGGGACACCCAATGGGTGAAAAACTGTTTTTT. Protein product: CASSGGHPMGEKLFF.

CDR3 protein: CASSPQGQVRYGYTF. The CDR3 coding sequence is TGTGCCAGCAGCCCACAGGGACAGGTCCGTTACGGCTACACCTTC. The chain carries TRBV7-2 and TRBJ1-2, with 8 bases matching TRBD1. This CDR3 comprises 15 residues. Germline V gene sequence: CDR1 SGHTA, CDR2 FQGNSA. After removal of 5 bases from V and 8 bases from J, the junction contained 13 bases not matched to a gene.

J is TRBJ2-7 and V is TRBV4-1; D is tentatively TRBD1 or TRBD2 (7 bases each). Germline CDR1 reads MGHRA; CDR2 reads YSYEKL. This CDR3 contains 18 residues. The ends were cut back, 0 bases at V and 3 bases at J, with 21 bases in the middle. The CDR3 here is CASSQDLSGDSSSYEQYF. CDR3 in DNA: TGCGCCAGCAGCCAAGATCTCAGCGGGGACAGTTCCAGCTACGAGCAGTACTTC.

The genes are TRBV19 and TRBJ2-7; D is perhaps TRBD2 (5 bases). The CDR3 contains 13 residues. V shed 3 bases and J shed 2 bases, with 8 bases lying between them. CDR1 and CDR2 from the germline V gene are LNHDA and SQIVND (reference sequence). In nucleotides, the CDR3 is TGTGCCAGTAGTATTTACGGGACCTACGAGCAGTACTTC. It codes for CASSIYGTYEQYF.

This clonotype turned up a few times. The CDR3 loop reads CASSLVGSGGYFEQFF. The CDR3 region has the DNA TGTGCCAGCAGCTTAGTTGGTAGCGGGGGTTATTTTGAGCAGTTCTTC. This chain connects TRBV11-2 to TRBJ2-5; 9 positions agree with TRBD2. The end of the DNA aligns better with TRBJ2-1, so the J call may be wrong. This CDR3 has 16 amino acids. In germline, CDR1 is SGHAT, CDR2 FQNNGV.

V and J are TRBV3-1 and TRBJ2-5; 7 positions agree with TRBD1. The DNA end is a closer match to TRBJ2-7, so the J assignment may be wrong. Germline CDR1 and CDR2: LGHDT and YNNKEL (reference sequence). The CDR3 has 15 amino acids. CDR3 DNA sequence: TGTGCCAGCAGCCAAACGTGGGGACAGTCCTACGAGCAGTACTTC. Residues: CASSQTWGQSYEQYF.

The rearrangement joins TRBV18 to TRBJ2-1; no definite D call. V was shortened by 8 bases and J by 0 bases, with 11 bases between the two germline ends. CDR1 KGHSH and CDR2 LQKENI come from the germline V gene. The CDR3 totals 14 residues. CDR3 sequence: CASAASSSYNEQFF. Written as DNA, the CDR3 is TGTGCCAGCGCAGCCTCGAGCTCCTACAATGAGCAGTTCTTC.

J is TRBJ1-3 and V is TRBV7-9; D not resolved. CDR3 size: 15 residues. V gave up 3 bases and J gave up 1 base, with 10 bases separating them. Germline V gene sequence: CDR1 SEHNR, CDR2 FQNEAQ (reference sequence). The CDR3 DNA is TGTGCCAGCAGCTTCGCTGACTCGTCTGGAAACACCATATATTTT. This sequence encodes CASSFADSSGNTIYF.

This clonotype has more than one count but fewer than ten. This chain joins TRBV7-3 and TRBJ2-1; the match to TRBD1 covers 7 bases. V shed 2 bases and J 4 bases; nucleotides not matched to a gene: 8. Germline-derived CDR1 and CDR2 are SGHTA and FQGTGA. This CDR3 comprises 16 residues. CDR3: CASSLSGGRGYNEQFF. Written as DNA, the CDR3 is TGTGCCAGCAGCTTATCAGGGGGTAGGGGTTACAATGAGCAGTTCTTC.

This clonotype was detected a few times. V is TRBV6-5 and J is TRBJ2-7, with unresolved D. CDR1 and CDR2 from the germline V gene are MNHEY and SVGAGI. The CDR3 sequence is 12 residues long. The V end was cut by 6 bases, the J end by 2 bases, with 8 bases between. CDR3 coding DNA: TGTGCCAGCAGCAACAACGCCTACGAGCAGTACTTC. This codes for CASSNNAYEQYF.

Only a few counts were recorded for this clonotype. The rearrangement uses TRBV27 and TRBJ1-5; D may be TRBD1 (6 bases). This CDR3 has 18 amino acids. Per the germline V gene, CDR1 is MNHEY and CDR2 is SMNVEV (reference sequence). V lost 0 bases, J lost 4 bases, and 19 bases lay in between. The CDR3 DNA follows: TGTGCCAGCAGTTTATCGGCCCATTACAGGGTGTGGAATCAGCCCCAGCATTTT. This encodes CASSLSAHYRVWNQPQHF.

V is TRBV7-3 and J is TRBJ1-1; D is possibly TRBD1 (5 bases). The CDR3 is 16 amino acids. The V end lost 5 bases, the J end lost 0 bases, and 16 bases lay between the germline ends. Germline loops: CDR1 SGHTA, CDR2 FQGTGA. For the CDR3, the DNA is TGTGCCAGCAGCCCAATAGGGGCAACAATGAACACTGAAGCTTTCTTT. This codes for CASSPIGATMNTEAFF.

This clonotype was observed a handful of times. This rearrangement joins TRBV12-3 or TRBV12-4 to TRBJ2-6; D uncertain. Trimming shortened V by 1 base and J by 2 bases, and 6 bases separated the two germline ends. This CDR3 has 15 residues. CDR3 coding DNA: TGTGCCAGCAGTTTAGGGAGACCTGGGGCCAACGTCCTGACTTTC. Translating it yields CASSLGRPGANVLTF.

This clonotype appeared a few times. This chain uses TRBV7-2 with TRBJ2-5; 12 bases fit TRBD2. The V gene's germline CDR1 is SGHTA and CDR2 FQGNSA. J gave up 4 bases and V 2 bases, and 11 bases lay outside the gene matches. The CDR3 sequence is 18 residues long. The CDR3 region is CASSLKGILAGGLETQYF. DNA for the CDR3: TGTGCCAGCAGCTTAAAGGGGATTCTAGCGGGAGGGCTAGAGACCCAGTACTTC. The full variable domain, completed using reference TRBV7-2 and TRBJ2-5, is GAGVSQSPSNKVTEKGKDVELRCDPISGHTALYWYRQSLGQGLEFLIYFQGNSAPDKSGLPSDRFSAERTGGSVSTLTIQRTQQEDSAVYLCASSLKGILAGGLETQYFGPGTRLLVL.

The rearrangement joins TRBV7-2 to TRBJ2-7; 9 bases align to TRBD1. Germline V gives CDR1 SGHTA, CDR2 FQGNSA. Trimming removed 5 bases from V and 5 bases from J; junction bases left unmatched: 7. CDR3 length equals 14 residues. CDR3 amino acids: CASSIRDRDHEQYF. The CDR3 region has the DNA TGTGCCAGCAGCATCCGGGACAGGGACCACGAGCAGTACTTC.

About this clonotype itself: One junction end does not reproduce the germline sequence, and a read error may be involved. This sequence joins TRBV27 and TRBJ2-7, with unresolved D. The CDR3 contains 12 residues. In germline, CDR1 is MNHEY, CDR2 SMNVEV (reference sequence). DNA of the CDR3: TGCGCCAGCACCGGCAGTGGTTACGAGCAGTACTTC. The encoded protein is CASTGSGYEQYF.

This clonotype occurred a few times. The genes are TRBV6-1 and TRBJ2-5, with 7 bases aligning to TRBD1. V lost 1 base to trimming and J lost 6 bases; unmatched junction nucleotides: 8. Germline CDR1 is MNHNS and CDR2 is SASEGT. The length of the CDR3 is 15 residues. The CDR3, as DNA: TGTGCCAGCAGTGAAGACCACAGGGGTTGGCAGACCCAGTACTTC. Translating it yields CASSEDHRGWQTQYF.